The 31 T cell receptor beta chains given below trace back to one sample, sequenced in a study of T cell clones after liver transplantation. TCRdb's table, derived via immunoSEQ multiplex PCR, lists solely in-frame clones and lacks some. This table has tens of thousands of clones, around four fifths appearing once. The sample in question was CD4+ T cells from blood, obtained approximately 3.5 years after liver transplant. The receptors here all came from a human patient who received a liver transplant. A share of the T cells may be of graft donor origin.

The genes are TRBV7-9 and TRBJ2-1; D gene unclear. Trimming shortened V by 1 base and J by 5 bases, and 9 bases separated the two germline ends. The CDR3 loop spans 14 amino acids. CDR1 and CDR2 (germline): SEHNR, FQNEAQ (reference sequence). This chain's CDR3 is CASSLESPNNEQFF. The CDR3 nucleotides read TGTGCCAGCAGCTTAGAGAGTCCGAACAATGAGCAGTTCTTC. The full variable domain, in which reference TRBV7-9 and TRBJ2-1 provide the parts outside the CDR3, is DTGVSQNPRHKITKRGQNVTFRCDPISEHNRLYWYRQTLGQGPEFLTYFQNEAQLEKSRLLSDRFSAERPKGSFSTLEIQRTEQGDSAMYLCASSLESPNNEQFFGPGTRLTVL.

The chain couples TRBV6-1 to TRBJ2-7; tentatively, D is TRBD2 (5 bases). The germline gives CDR1 MNHNS, CDR2 SASEGT. This CDR3 contains 15 residues. Trimming removed 5 bases at V and 2 bases at J, with 16 bases between. CDR3 amino acids: CASSSYGVGPYEQYF. CDR3 nucleotide sequence: TGTGCCAGCAGTTCGTACGGGGTAGGACCCTACGAGCAGTACTTC.

This chain links TRBV7-2 with TRBJ2-7, with TRBD2 as a possible D gene (6 bases). CDR1 and CDR2 (germline): SGHTA, FQGNSA. V lost 5 bases, J lost 5 bases, and 16 bases lay in between. The CDR3 is made up of 14 amino acids. CDR3 in amino acids: CASSPRTIEDEQYF. CDR3 nucleotides: TGTGCCAGCAGCCCCCGGACTATTGAGGACGAGCAGTACTTC.

The J gene is TRBJ1-3, the V gene TRBV28; a possible D gene is TRBD1 (6 bases). The V gene lost 6 bases and the J gene lost 0 bases, with 9 bases spanning the gap. This CDR3 is built from 14 residues. Per germline, CDR1 MDHEN and CDR2 SYDVKM. The DNA for the CDR3 is TGTGCCAGCAGACGAGGGGGCTCTGGAAACACCATATATTTT. Protein: CASRRGGSGNTIYF.

The sample holds one count of this clone. The chain is built from TRBV2 and TRBJ2-3, with 9 bases fitting TRBD2. The V gene end was trimmed by 4 bases and the J gene end by 8 bases; junction bases not matched to a gene: 10. The germline CDR1 and CDR2 sequences are SNHLY and FYNNEI. This CDR3 region has 15 residues. The chain's CDR3 is CASSAISGSPSTQYF. The CDR3 DNA reads as TGTGCCAGCAGTGCAATTAGCGGGAGCCCCAGTACGCAGTATTTT.

The sample holds one count of this clone. The rearrangement uses TRBV19 and TRBJ2-7; possibly TRBD2 for D (5 bases). The CDR3 has 13 residues. Germline V lookup: CDR1 LNHDA, CDR2 SQIVND (reference sequence). Trimming stripped 8 bases from V and 0 bases from J, with 11 bases between. This CDR3 reads CASSAASSYEQYF. The CDR3 DNA reads as TGTGCCAGTTCAGCGGCGAGCTCCTACGAGCAGTACTTC. Looking up the rest from reference TRBV19 and TRBJ2-7 gives the full variable domain: DGGITQSPKYLFRKEGQNVTLSCEQNLNHDAMYWYRQDPGQGLRLIYYSQIVNDFQKGDIAEGYSVSREKKESFPLTVTSAQKNPTAFYLCASSAASSYEQYFGPGTRLTVT.

The rearrangement links TRBV28 to TRBJ1-3; TRBD1 agrees at 8 bases. The V gene's germline CDR1 is MDHEN and CDR2 SYDVKM. The CDR3 consists of 17 residues. V trimming: 1 base; J trimming: 0 bases; junction bases outside the gene matches: 5. DNA of the CDR3: TGTGCCAGCAGTTTATTAGAACAGGGGGGCTCTGGAAACACCATATATTTT. Encoded protein: CASSLLEQGGSGNTIYF. Full variable domain (rest looked up from reference TRBV28 and TRBJ1-3): DVKVTQSSRYLVKRTGEKVFLECVQDMDHENMFWYRQDPGLGLRLIYFSYDVKMKEKGDIPEGYSVSREKKERFSLILESASTNQTSMYLCASSLLEQGGSGNTIYFGEGSWLTVV.

The CDR3 DNA reads TGTGCCAGCAGCCCCGATCAGTTAACCTATGGCTACACCTTC. Amino acids: CASSPDQLTYGYTF. The V and J genes are TRBV5-6 and TRBJ1-2; no reliable D call. Germline CDR1 is SGHDT and CDR2 is YYEEEE. The CDR3 sequence is 14 residues long. V lost 4 bases and J lost 4, with 14 bases in between.

This clone was detected only a few times. The chain recombines TRBV6-8 with TRBJ2-2; D remains unclear. The CDR3 has 14 amino acids. From germline, CDR1 is MNHGY and CDR2 SAAAGT. Trimming took off 4 bases at V and 4 bases at J, with 10 bases between the two ends. The CDR3 DNA sequence: TGTGCCAGCAGTTCGTCGGGCCCCACCGGGGAGCTGTTTTTT. Translating it yields CASSSSGPTGELFF.

The rearrangement links TRBV27 to TRBJ1-5; perhaps TRBD1 as D (5 bases). The CDR3 has 15 amino acids. Deletions cut 2 bases from V and 0 bases from J, with 8 bases between. Per the germline V gene, CDR1 is MNHEY and CDR2 is SMNVEV (reference sequence). The CDR3 here is CASSLRGYSNQPQHF. The CDR3 region has the DNA TGTGCCAGCAGTTTACGGGGGTATAGCAATCAGCCCCAGCATTTT.

The chain couples TRBV2 to TRBJ2-3, with 9 bases that match TRBD2. CDR1 and CDR2 (germline): SNHLY, FYNNEI. The CDR3 extends over 14 amino acids. Trimming took 6 bases from V and 3 from J; bases not matched to a gene: 4. Here the CDR3 DNA reads TGTGCCAGCAGACCGGGACTAGCAACAGATACGCAGTATTTT. This codes for CASRPGLATDTQYF. Looking up the rest from reference TRBV2 and TRBJ2-3 gives the full variable domain: EPEVTQTPSHQVTQMGQEVILRCVPISNHLYFYWYRQILGQKVEFLVSFYNNEISEKSEIFDDQFSVERPDGSNFTLKIRSTKLEDSAMYFCASRPGLATDTQYFGPGTRLTVL.

V is TRBV27 and J is TRBJ2-5, with D perhaps TRBD1 or TRBD2 (5 bases each). Trimming shortened V by 1 base and J by 4 bases, and 10 bases separated the two germline ends. Germline CDR1 MNHEY, CDR2 SMNVEV (reference sequence). The CDR3 consists of 14 residues. The DNA for the CDR3 is TGTGCCAGCAGTTTATACGGGGCTATAGAGACCCAGTACTTC. Translated: CASSLYGAIETQYF.

This clone was seen more than once but under ten times. This chain links TRBV7-9 with TRBJ2-6; TRBD1 aligns across 8 bases. Trimming cost V 4 bases and J 0 bases; bases outside gene matches: 11. CDR1 and CDR2 (germline): SEHNR, FQNEAQ (reference sequence). The CDR3 runs to 19 residues. The CDR3 region has the DNA TGTGCCAGCAGCTCCGGACAGGGTATTTTTAGCTCTGGGGCCAACGTCCTGACTTTC. The encoded protein is CASSSGQGIFSSGANVLTF.

The chain has TRBV4-3 and TRBJ2-7; TRBD1 might be the D (6 bases). CDR1 is LGHNA and CDR2 is YSLEER in the germline V gene. This CDR3 has 14 amino acids. Trimming took off 0 bases at V and 5 bases at J, with 11 bases between the two ends. For the CDR3, the DNA is TGCGCCAGCAGCCAAGAAGGGGGACCTAACGAGCAGTACTTC. This sequence encodes CASSQEGGPNEQYF.

Worth noting for this clone: Distinct nucleotide sequences in the sample also encode this CDR3. The chain has TRBV30 and TRBJ2-6; TRBD2 aligns across 7 bases. Germline V gives CDR1 GTSNPN, CDR2 SVGIG (reference sequence). The junction had 3 bases not matched to a gene; V was cut back by 4 bases and J by 3 bases. CDR3 length equals 14 residues. The DNA of the CDR3 is TGTGCCTGGAAAGCGGGAAGTGGGGCCAACGTCCTGACTTTC. Its translation: CAWKAGSGANVLTF.

J is TRBJ2-2 and V is TRBV7-6; D gene uncertain. V was trimmed by 5 bases and J by 5 bases, leaving 12 bases between them. The CDR3 runs to 14 residues. In germline, CDR1 is SGHVS, CDR2 FNYEAQ. Here the CDR3 DNA reads TGTGCCAGCAGCCCTACCCACCCTACCGGGGAGCTGTTTTTT. Translation gives CASSPTHPTGELFF.

This chain uses TRBV5-4 with TRBJ2-1; 7 nucleotides agree with TRBD2. V shed 1 base and J 3 bases; nucleotides not matched to a gene: 7. CDR1 is SGHNT, CDR2 YYREEE, per germline (reference sequence). This CDR3 spans 16 amino acids. CDR3 amino acids: CASSLYTSVVYNEQFF. The DNA for the CDR3 is TGTGCCAGCAGCTTGTACACTAGCGTGGTCTACAATGAGCAGTTCTTC.

This clone was seen only once. The gene calls are TRBV28 and TRBJ2-1; the D is unclear. This CDR3 is built from 12 residues. The V gene lost 4 bases and the J gene lost 10 bases, with 11 bases spanning the gap. Germline-derived CDR1 and CDR2 are MDHEN and SYDVKM. DNA of the CDR3: TGTGCCAGCAGTTCCCTCCCGTCGGAGCAGTTCTTC. Its translation: CASSSLPSEQFF.

The chain carries TRBV5-1 and TRBJ2-3, with D tentatively TRBD2 (6 bases). In germline, CDR1 is SGHRS, CDR2 YFSETQ. The length of the CDR3 is 15 residues. V was shortened by 0 bases and J by 6 bases, with 14 bases between the two germline ends. The CDR3 nucleotides are TGCGCCAGCAGCTTGGTTGCGGGACCCAGGGATACGCAGTATTTT. Translation gives CASSLVAGPRDTQYF.

The CDR3 DNA reads TGTGCCAGCAGTTTAGGTCTCAGGCAGGCTGAAGCTTTCTTT. It yields the protein CASSLGLRQAEAFF. This chain connects TRBV28 to TRBJ1-1; D remains ambiguous. Trimming removed 2 bases at V and 6 bases at J, with 13 bases between. CDR3 length: 14 residues. The germline CDR1 and CDR2 sequences are MDHEN and SYDVKM.

The chain carries TRBV7-6 and TRBJ1-1, with D unclear. CDR3 length: 14 residues. Germline CDR1 reads SGHVS; CDR2 reads FNYEAQ. V lost 5 bases and J 3 bases, leaving 13 bases between the germline ends. CDR3 sequence reads: CASSPLIRDTEAFF. CDR3 nucleotides: TGTGCCAGCAGCCCCCTAATACGGGACACTGAAGCTTTCTTT.

Written as DNA, the CDR3 is TGTGCCAGCAGTCCCGGGACTAGCGGAAATTTTTGGTTCTTC. This translates into CASSPGTSGNFWFF. The gene calls are TRBV5-4 and TRBJ2-1; 11 nucleotides agree with TRBD2. Trimming at V came to 5 bases and at J to 15 bases, leaving 13 bases not matched to a gene. Germline CDR1 and CDR2: SGHNT and YYREEE (reference sequence). The CDR3 runs 14 residues.

This chain uses TRBV28 with TRBJ2-3; 11 positions agree with TRBD2. Looked up from germline, CDR1 is MDHEN and CDR2 is SYDVKM. V shed 2 bases and J 8 bases; nucleotides not matched to a gene: 9. The CDR3 has 16 residues. The CDR3 DNA reads as TGTGCCAGCAGTTTAGTACTAGCGGGAGTTCCGGGTACGCAGTATTTT. It translates to CASSLVLAGVPGTQYF.

This clone showed up just a few times. J is TRBJ1-1 and V is TRBV4-1, with D unclear. The length of the CDR3 is 16 residues. Germline assignment: CDR1 MGHRA and CDR2 YSYEKL. V gave up 1 base and J gave up 0 bases, with 12 bases separating them. This chain's CDR3 is CASSQVAGPMNTEAFF. In DNA, the CDR3 is TGCGCCAGCAGCCAAGTGGCAGGACCAATGAACACTGAAGCTTTCTTT.

The chain uses TRBV28 and TRBJ1-5; D not resolved. The ends were cut back, 3 bases at V and 0 bases at J, with 0 bases in the middle. CDR1 is MDHEN, CDR2 SYDVKM, per germline. The CDR3 extends over 12 amino acids. The CDR3 DNA reads as TGTGCCAGCAGTTTTAGCAATCAGCCCCAGCATTTT. Translating it yields CASSFSNQPQHF.

This clone was counted a single time. The chain carries TRBV28 and TRBJ2-7; 11 bases are shared with TRBD1. The CDR3 length is 16 residues. Per the germline V gene, CDR1 is MDHEN and CDR2 is SYDVKM. The junction had 9 bases not matched to a gene; V was cut back by 2 bases and J by 6 bases. CDR3 residues: CASSLGGTGGRGEQYF. CDR3 bases: TGTGCCAGCAGTTTAGGGGGGACAGGGGGAAGAGGCGAGCAGTACTTC.

Worth noting for this clone: Other nucleotide sequences in the sample specify the same CDR3. The genes are TRBV10-2 and TRBJ1-2; the match to TRBD1 covers 9 bases. In germline, CDR1 is WSHSY, CDR2 SAAADI. V was pared by 4 bases and J by 5 bases, with 2 bases of the junction left unmatched. The CDR3 is made up of 13 amino acids. CDR3 sequence: CASSGTGDYGYTF. CDR3 in DNA: TGCGCCAGCAGTGGGACAGGGGATTATGGCTACACCTTC.

The chain links TRBV15 to TRBJ1-4; D is unclear. The ends were cut back, 1 base at V and 8 bases at J, with 8 bases in the middle. The length of the CDR3 is 13 residues. Germline values: CDR1 LNHNV, CDR2 YYDKDF (reference sequence). CDR3 sequence (DNA): TGTGCCACCAGCAGAGCCCTGACCGAAAAACTGTTTTTT. Translation gives CATSRALTEKLFF.

A few counts support this clone. This chain joins TRBV10-3 and TRBJ1-5, with D possibly being TRBD1 (6 bases). The CDR3 length is 14 residues. Germline CDR1 reads ENHRY; CDR2 reads SYGVKD. With 6 bases removed from V and 3 bases from J, the gap between germline ends came to 12 bases. CDR3 residues: CAISSGQNNQPQHF. The CDR3 DNA reads TGTGCCATCAGCTCTGGACAGAACAATCAGCCCCAGCATTTT.

The chain combines TRBV6-5 with TRBJ2-7; D might be TRBD2 (6 bases). Trimming took 4 bases from V and 6 from J, leaving 13 bases between them. CDR1 is MNHEY and CDR2 is SVGAGI in the germline V gene. The CDR3 is 13 residues long. The CDR3 region is CASSSGDFSEQYF. The CDR3 nucleotides are TGTGCCAGCAGTTCGGGGGACTTCTCCGAGCAGTACTTC.

The V gene is TRBV28, the J gene TRBJ2-4; 11 bases are shared with TRBD2. This CDR3 has 20 residues. CDR1 and CDR2 from the germline V gene are MDHEN and SYDVKM. J was trimmed by 1 base and V by 2 bases; bases with no gene match: 13. The CDR3 bases are TGTGCCAGCAGTTTAGCCCCCTTGACTAGCGGGATGGTTGCCAAAAACATTCAGTACTTC. Protein: CASSLAPLTSGMVAKNIQYF.